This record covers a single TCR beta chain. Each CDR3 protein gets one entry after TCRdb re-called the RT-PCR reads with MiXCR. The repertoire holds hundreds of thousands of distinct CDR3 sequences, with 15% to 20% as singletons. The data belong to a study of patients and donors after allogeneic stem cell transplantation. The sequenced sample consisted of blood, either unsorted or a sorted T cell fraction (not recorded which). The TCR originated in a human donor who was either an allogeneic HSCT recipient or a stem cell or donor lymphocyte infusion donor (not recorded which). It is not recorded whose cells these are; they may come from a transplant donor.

The chain's CDR3 is CASRGRGRAGETQYF. In DNA, the CDR3 is TGTGCCAGCAGAGGTCGGGGGAGGGCCGGGGAGACCCAGTACTTC. V usage is TRBV11-3 and J usage is TRBJ2-5; 7 positions agree with TRBD2. The CDR3 covers 15 residues. V shed 6 bases, J shed 5 bases, and the junction held 12 bases outside the gene matches. Germline CDR1 SGHNT, CDR2 YENEEA.